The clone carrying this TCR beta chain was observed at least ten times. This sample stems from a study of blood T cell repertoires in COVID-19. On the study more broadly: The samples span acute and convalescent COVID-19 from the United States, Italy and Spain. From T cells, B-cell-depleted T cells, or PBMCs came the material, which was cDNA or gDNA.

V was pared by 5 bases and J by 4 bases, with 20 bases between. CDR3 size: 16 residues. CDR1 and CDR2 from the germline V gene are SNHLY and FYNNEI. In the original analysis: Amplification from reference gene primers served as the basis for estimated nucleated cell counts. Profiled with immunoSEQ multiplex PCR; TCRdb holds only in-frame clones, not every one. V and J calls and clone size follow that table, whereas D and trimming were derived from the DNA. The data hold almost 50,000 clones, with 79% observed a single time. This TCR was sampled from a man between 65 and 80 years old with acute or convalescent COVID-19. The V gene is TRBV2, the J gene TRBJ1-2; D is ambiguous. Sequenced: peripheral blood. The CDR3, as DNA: TGTGCCAGCAGTCCGGGAGGGTTTTCTCGTATCTATGGCTACACCTTC. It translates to CASSPGGFSRIYGYTF. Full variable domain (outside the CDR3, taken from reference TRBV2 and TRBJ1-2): EPEVTQTPSHQVTQMGQEVILRCVPISNHLYFYWYRQILGQKVEFLVSFYNNEISEKSEIFDDQFSVERPDGSNFTLKIRSTKLEDSAMYFCASSPGGFSRIYGYTFGSGTRLTVV.